What follows is one TCR beta chain and its context. This entry is derived from a study of blood T cell repertoires in COVID-19. Study background: PBMCs, B-cell-depleted T cells, or T cells provided the cDNA or gDNA that made up the material.

Participant-reported clinical history was the basis for cohort assignment. Cohort 3 recovery required two negative PCRs, clearance, or symptom resolution. The authors' processing: Reference gene primer amplification yielded estimated nucleated cell counts. Repertoires were generated with immunoSEQ multiplex PCR, while TCRdb's copy carries only in-frame clones and drops some. V and J calls and clone size are given by that table; D and trimming were obtained from the DNA. In the table there are almost 500,000 clones, approximately 90% of which are singletons. Trimming removed 4 bases at V and 4 bases at J, with 22 bases between. CDR1 and CDR2 (germline): MGHRA, YSYEKL. The CDR3 consists of 17 residues.

The specimen sequenced was PBMCs or T cells enriched from blood (not recorded which). This clonotype was sampled from an older woman who had recovered from COVID-19. The genes are TRBV4-1 and TRBJ1-2; the D gene is possibly TRBD1 (6 bases). CDR3 bases: TGCGCCAGCAGCCCCGAAATGGATTTGTGGGGGCCCTATGGCTACACCTTC. Its translation is CASSPEMDLWGPYGYTF.